The clone carrying this T cell receptor (beta chain) was seen more than once but under ten times. No antigen is known for it. TCR cDNA was made by 5'RACE template switching, adding a universal primer site and UMIs. Each CDR3 protein is one row after TCRdb ran MiXCR on the 5' RACE reads. Counted here are some 500,000 distinct CDR3 sequences, about 13% occurring once; the ten biggest clones make up around an eighth. The data are from a study of T cells after yellow fever vaccination. Broader study findings: The secondary response peaked faster, at day 5 versus 15, but was weaker. Relatively few clonotypes were ones that appeared in both CD4 and CD8 compartments.

This CDR3 is built from 13 residues. V was trimmed by 1 base and J by 6 bases, leaving 7 bases between them. Germline V gene sequence: CDR1 LGHNA, CDR2 YSLEER. This TCR derives from a man aged 25-45 years who received the YFV17D yellow fever vaccine. The chain combines TRBV4-3 with TRBJ2-1; D ambiguous. Specimen: PBMCs, collected on the day of the yellow fever booster vaccination. DNA of the CDR3: TGCGCCAGCAGCCAAGGGATGCCCAATGAGCAGTTCTTC. Translated: CASSQGMPNEQFF.